The clone carrying this T cell receptor beta chain occurred many times. Its antigen is currently unknown. RNA transcripts gave rise to amplified TCR beta CDR3 regions. In the first-round RT-PCR of the TCR CDR3, the HTBI primer set was used. TCRdb called the multiplex PCR reads again in MiXCR, with one record for every CDR3 protein. The table records hundreds of thousands of distinct CDR3 sequences, more than 15% of them present only once. The data were obtained in a study of T cells in Graves' hyperthyroidism and ophthalmopathy. Overall study context: Peripheral blood was drawn at first diagnosis, prior to all treatment. Study results and limitations: Ophthalmopathy, which appeared later, was predicted by the model a median about 6.8 months before onset.

CDR1 DFQATT and CDR2 SNEGSKA come from the germline V gene (reference sequence). Deletions cut 1 base from V and 9 bases from J, with 20 bases between. The CDR3 is made up of 15 amino acids. The clonotype was recovered from an older woman with Graves' ophthalmopathy. The V call is TRBV20-1, the J call TRBJ2-3; D is perhaps TRBD1 or TRBD2 (6 bases each). Sequenced material: blood. The CDR3 DNA reads TGCAGTGCTAGAGGGGGCGGGACGTTCACAGGGACGCAGTATTTT. Protein: CSARGGGTFTGTQYF.